This T cell receptor (beta chain) was observed in a study of cytomegalovirus exposure and HLA in healthy donors. Overall study: A later analysis reported the approximately 120 validation repertoires used the same platform as the 666 first-cohort repertoires.

Repertoires were generated with immunoSEQ multiplex PCR, while TCRdb's copy carries only in-frame clones and drops some. The sample yields approximately 300,000 clones, 75% to 90% seen once. This clone was observed a few times. Its antigen remains unknown. Study conclusions and caveats: Subsequent analysis revealed that first-cohort TCR clusters tended to co-occur in the 90 to 150 validation repertoires. Most observed TCR sequences were rare, whereas some public TCRs were detected in many donors. According to reports, the classifier identified cytomegalovirus status with high specificity and sensitivity.

The source is a woman aged 18-29 years in good health and CMV-seronegative. The sequencing sample was made of PBMCs.

The DNA for the CDR3 is TGCGCCAGCCAGGACGGAGGCTCTGGAAACACCATATATTTT. Protein sequence: CASQDGGSGNTIYF. This rearrangement joins TRBV5-1 to TRBJ1-3; D is ambiguous. Trimming stripped 7 bases from V and 0 bases from J, with 11 bases between. The V gene's germline CDR1 is SGHRS and CDR2 YFSETQ. The length of the CDR3 is 14 residues.